The present T cell receptor (beta chain) was sequenced within a study of beta chain features in type 1 diabetes. The V gene end was trimmed by 6 bases and the J gene end by 6 bases; junction bases not matched to a gene: 5. Germline values: CDR1 MDHEN, CDR2 SYDVKM. The CDR3 is 12 residues long. The isolated RNA, all of it, was reverse transcribed, so expressed TCRB transcripts were what got sequenced. Some clones are missing from TCRdb's copy, which holds only in-frame ones; the method was immunoSEQ multiplex PCR. The sample has hundreds of thousands of clones, around 16% seen once. The sequence derives from a man younger than 30 in good health. The sequenced sample consisted of naive CD4+ T cells from blood. J is TRBJ2-7 and V is TRBV28; 7 nucleotides agree with TRBD1. The CDR3 DNA sequence: TGTGCCAGCAGGGCGAACAGGGGCGAGCAGTACTTC. It codes for CASRANRGEQYF. The full variable domain, in which reference TRBV28 and TRBJ2-7 provide the parts outside the CDR3, is DVKVTQSSRYLVKRTGEKVFLECVQDMDHENMFWYRQDPGLGLRLIYFSYDVKMKEKGDIPEGYSVSREKKERFSLILESASTNQTSMYLCASRANRGEQYFGPGTRLTVT.